This TCR beta chain was identified in a study of cytomegalovirus exposure and HLA in healthy donors (dated by TCRdb to 2017 to 2019). About the full investigation: According to an earlier analysis of 550 to 750 of the donors, about 179 million T cells yielded 95 million to 140 million unique TCR beta sequences and about 300 Gb of sequence data. The number of typed donors differed by locus: roughly 629-630 for A, B, C, DRB1 and DQB1; some 500 for DQA1; 606 for DPA1; and some 450 for DPB1. In a later genetic analysis, genome-wide SNP genotypes for 398 of the 666 donors were used, and that subset was treated as a discovery cohort. Of the roughly 430 genotyped donors, approximately 82% fell in the genetic ancestry cluster associated with self-reported Caucasian donors. A later analysis re-examined previously published TCR beta repertoires from more than 600 donors and added high-resolution HLA genotyping to investigate patterns of TCR occurrence. The T cell repertoires of 550 to 850 subjects were profiled by immunosequencing and related to cytomegalovirus serostatus. An earlier analysis of nearly 600 of the donors applied high-throughput TCR beta sequencing to assess whether each TCR beta V gene segment acted as functional or pseudogenic. The study aimed to test whether signatures of past pathogen exposure could be identified by cataloging public T cell receptors. An early release that covered some 630 HLA-typed donors contained about 300 gigabases of sequencing data and some 87 million unique TCR sequences. HLA typing included class I and class II loci at four-digit resolution. To predict cytomegalovirus infection status, the study brought together high-throughput TCR immunosequencing, statistical association of individual TCRs with disease status, and machine learning. About five DR-DQ haplotypes were treated as single units for association and clustering because of strong linkage in the cohort. Along with the approximately 600-subject first cohort, a separate validation cohort of over a hundred different subjects was used. Across 300 to 400 genotyped donors of the cohort, an average of about 240,000 unique TCR beta nucleotide sequences per donor were sequenced, and roughly 17% of those sequences were non-productive. Donor age, sex, ethnicity and CMV serostatus were compiled alongside the repertoire data. All discovery cohort repertoires had been generated on a single sequencing platform. Rather than using new phenotypic data, the later analysis identified candidate immune exposures from TCR beta sequences and from how often those sequences occurred across donors. The paper's findings and limits, for the study overall: Sequencing depth was assumed to be roughly uniform across donors in the presence/absence analyses, though that assumption may not hold. The study listed approximately 150 TCR beta chains as associated with cytomegalovirus. The classifier was reported to diagnose cytomegalovirus status with high specificity and sensitivity in both the original cohort and the validation cohort. A later analysis reported that several top co-occurrence clusters appeared linked to parvovirus B19, influenza, CMV and Epstein-Barr virus. In a later analysis, HLA-associated TCR beta chains showed more clonal expansion and lower generation probabilities than non-associated chains that were equally common. The sequencing pipeline was judged likely to have produced a cluster of highly shared sequence variants as a technical artifact. In a later genetic analysis, a missense DCLRE1C variant was associated with V-gene and J-gene trimming of TCR beta chains, and the association was replicated in an independent cohort. A later genetic analysis reported fewer N-insertions in productive TCRs among donors in an Asian-associated ancestry cluster than the roughly 700-donor mean. In vitro tests confirmed that a few of the cytomegalovirus-associated TCR beta chains recognize cytomegalovirus antigens. CMV serostatus was the only immune exposure information available for the cohort. When HLA alleles, especially DR and DQ, strongly co-occurred, TCR associations were difficult to assign to individual alleles. HLA typing was unavailable for some donors at each locus, so association tests used only the typed subset. Across donors, most TCR sequences were observed very rarely, whereas some public TCRs were present in many individuals. Because counts were too low, approximately 15 rarely observed V segments, including chromosome 9 orphons, were excluded from the earlier analysis of 500 to 700 of the donors. It was suggested by the authors that the approach could potentially be generalized to other disease states and immunological phenotypes. A further reported finding was that TCR beta sequences accurately predicted the HLA-A and HLA-B alleles for most subjects in the first cohort. According to a later analysis, most CMV-associated TCR beta chains appeared to be HLA-restricted, and the HLA associations seemed to be driven largely by CMV exposure. In an earlier analysis of 587 of the donors, most TCR beta V segments appeared in productive rearrangements about 87% or about 30% of the time, broadly matching IMGT annotations. According to a later analysis, TCR association rates differed among HLA loci, with DRB1 alleles showing the most associated TCRs and HLA-C alleles showing the fewest. Specific HLA alleles were associated with 15,000 to 20,000 TCR beta sequences at a false discovery rate of 0.05 in a later analysis. In this cohort, only TCR beta chains were sequenced, and detectable features were limited by the absence of alpha or paired-chain data. Because the 87-base-pair reads could not distinguish some IMGT-functional V segments, including TRBV6-2 and TRBV6-3, those segments were excluded. Correlated functional status among segregating V segments might reflect linkage disequilibrium, but an unknown experimental factor could not be ruled out.

The cohort consisted of 666 healthy bone marrow donors. At the time of sampling, all cohort members were nominally healthy, though unrecorded immune exposures were likely present. The donor tested CMV seropositive, placing the donor among the 250 to 350 seropositive members of the cohort. Every donor gave a peripheral blood sample, and the peripheral blood mononuclear cells from that sample were used for TCR beta sequencing. Genomic DNA extraction from the blood cell samples was performed with the Qiagen DNeasy Blood Extraction Kit. The library came from the immunoSEQ multiplex PCR assay. A mixture of 60 forward primers for TCR Vbeta segments and 13 reverse primers for TCR Jbeta segments was used in the multiplex PCR. A multiplex PCR assay on genomic DNA amplified the CDR3 region of rearranged TCR beta genes. Amplified TCR beta libraries were sequenced as 87-base-pair reads on the Illumina HiSeq System. In the authors' own workflow: In a later analysis, roughly 80 million unique TCR beta chains were counted across the approximately 640 repertoires, and some 10 million of these chains were shared by at least two donors. To remove PCR and sequencing errors, raw reads were error-corrected and collapsed into unique sequences using a nearest-neighbor algorithm that merged closely related sequences. CDR3 sequences were aligned to IMGT reference sequences to assign V, D and J gene segments. Each retained sequence needed at least a six-nucleotide match to both a V gene segment and a J gene segment. Rearrangements were classified as productive when the CDR3 lacked stop codons and remained in frame with V and J, and all other rearrangements were classified as non-productive. Following IMGT convention, CDR3 was defined as the stretch from the second conserved V-encoded cysteine up to the conserved J-encoded phenylalanine. In an earlier analysis of around 640 of the donors, sequences lacking an unambiguous match to a single V gene segment were excluded. An earlier analysis of several hundred of the donors called V segments functional above 56.7% productive rearrangements and segregating when the between-donor standard deviation exceeded 5%. To diagnose cytomegalovirus status from the catalog of TCR beta chain sequences, a statistical classification framework was built. In a later analysis, TCR nucleotide sequences were compared against IMGT/GENE-DB human TR gene sequences so that V and J genes could be assigned. Using the TCRdist pipeline, a later analysis assigned CDR3 sequences along with most-parsimonious VDJ recombination scenarios. In a later analysis, each TCR beta chain was defined by its CDR3 amino acid sequence together with its V-gene family, and reads lacking a unique V-gene family were excluded. To address suspected cross-contamination and a sequencing artifact, a later analysis removed around 590 highly shared, low-generation-probability nucleotide sequences. In a later analysis, a clonal expansion index for each public chain was calculated from normalized within-repertoire ranks of inferred template counts. In a later analysis, generation probabilities were computed using a VDJ recombination model fitted to out-of-frame rearrangements, and the results were checked against IGoR. In a later analysis, TCR-TCR, TCR-HLA and TCR-CMV co-occurrence was scored with hypergeometric tests, and a repertoire-size bias correction was applied to TCR pairs. In a later analysis, false discovery rates were estimated by permuting HLA or CMV assignments 20 times. In a later analysis, co-occurring TCRs were grouped using DBSCAN, and TCRdist sequence similarity was added for clustering within HLA-allele-positive subsets. For co-occurrence clustering, repertoires with fewer than 30,000 or more than 120,000 public chains were excluded, along with five or six repertoires with anomalous nucleotide sharing. As stored in TCRdb, this immuneACCESS dataset retains in-frame rearrangements with V and J assigned. A fraction of the clones does not appear; measured against another copy, unresolved V genes explain less than half of the discrepancy, and the remainder lacks a known reason. V, J and clone size derive from that table, while D and trimming were established from the DNA sequence. This sample gives 90,000 to 140,000 clones in total; roughly 13% of them show up just once. The ten largest clones take up roughly 16% of the sample.

The germline V gene sets CDR1 to SGHVS and CDR2 to FNYEAQ. Here V drops 5 bases and J drops 5 bases, and the junction holds 3 bases not matched to any gene. The CDR3 has 14 amino acids, counting the end cysteine and phenylalanine. CDR3 DNA only is kept here, 42 bases in frame from base 1. This clone was found a few times. Its antigen has not been determined. Base qualities are not recorded, but no much larger clone differs from it by a single base. The sample comprised PBMCs. This clonotype originated in a man aged 35-49 years in good health and CMV-seropositive. The receptor chain draws on TRBV7-6 and TRBJ1-4; TRBD1 agrees with 9 junctional bases. This receptor has the CDR3 CASSPGTGNEKLFF. The nucleotide sequence is given as TGTGCCAGCAGCCCCGGGACAGGGAATGAAAAACTGTTTTTT. Reference TRBV7-6 and TRBJ1-4 proteins supply the regions before and after the CDR3; the full variable domain is: GAGVSQSPRYKVTKRGQDVALRCDPISGHVSLYWYRQALGQGPEFLTYFNYEAQQDKSGLPNDRFSAERPEGSISTLTIQRTEQRDSAMYRCASSPGTGNEKLFFGSGTQLSVL.